These 31 T cell receptor beta chains came from one sample sequenced in a study of cytomegalovirus exposure and HLA in healthy donors (dated by TCRdb to 2017 to 2019). Library preparation was by the immunoSEQ multiplex PCR assay. A mixture of 60 forward primers for TCR Vbeta segments and 13 reverse primers for TCR Jbeta segments was used in the multiplex PCR. In TCRdb, the immuneACCESS table is reduced to in-frame sequences with V and J assigned. These tables do not hold every clone; where another copy was compared, an unresolved V gene accounts for under half, and the others remain unexplained. This sample gives tens of thousands of clones in total; 85% to 95% of them show up just once. In total, the top ten clones hold roughly 2.6% of the sample. Sequencing was performed on PBMCs. The receptors here all came from a woman between 18 and 29 years old in good health and CMV-seronegative.

The chain joins TRBV11-2 to TRBJ2-3, with 11 bases lining up with TRBD2. Germline CDR1 is SGHAT and CDR2 is FQNNGV. The trim removed 5 bases at V and 0 bases at J, leaving 4 bases unmatched. CDR3 length: 16 amino acids. The CDR3: CASSPGLAVSTDTQYF. Written as DNA, the CDR3 is TGTGCCAGCAGCCCGGGACTAGCGGTGAGCACAGATACGCAGTATTTT.

This chain uses TRBV7-9 with TRBJ1-1; TRBD1 is a possible D gene (5 bases). CDR3 length: 13 amino acids. V lost 5 bases and J lost 7, with 14 bases in between. Germline CDR1 reads SEHNR; CDR2 reads FQNEAQ (reference sequence). The CDR3 loop is CASSLIGGGEAFF. CDR3 DNA: TGTGCCAGCAGCCTCATTGGGGGGGGTGAAGCTTTCTTT.

The gene calls are TRBV28 and TRBJ2-3, with D tentatively TRBD2 (6 bases). The ends were cut back, 2 bases at V and 2 bases at J, with 8 bases in the middle. Germline-derived CDR1 and CDR2 are MDHEN and SYDVKM. CDR3 length: 14 amino acids. DNA of the CDR3: TGTGCCAGCAGTTTACGGGAGTTCACAGATACGCAGTATTTT. Translating it yields CASSLREFTDTQYF.

The genes are TRBV14 and TRBJ2-7; D perhaps matches TRBD2 (6 bases). Trimming took off 1 base at V and 5 bases at J, with 15 bases between the two ends. The CDR3 covers 15 residues. Germline assignment: CDR1 SGHDN and CDR2 FVKESK. The CDR3: CASSQVAGFYHEQYF. The CDR3 DNA is TGTGCCAGCAGCCAAGTTGCGGGATTCTATCACGAGCAGTACTTC.

The V call is TRBV15, the J call TRBJ2-7, with a weak D call TRBD2 (6 bases). V was cut by 3 bases and J by 6 bases, with 15 bases left in between. The CDR3 is 14 amino acids. Germline CDR1 is LNHNV and CDR2 is YYDKDF (reference sequence). CDR3 nucleotide sequence: TGTGCCACCAGCAGGCGGGATCTGGCCTTCGAGCAGTACTTC. It yields the protein CATSRRDLAFEQYF.

The chain carries TRBV6-5 and TRBJ2-7; 7 positions match TRBD1. Unmatched junction bases numbered 5, after V lost 5 bases and J lost 1 base. The CDR3 covers 14 residues. Germline CDR1 reads MNHEY; CDR2 reads SVGAGI. The CDR3 DNA reads as TGTGCCAGCAGTACCGGGACAGAGTCCTACGAGCAGTACTTC. Amino acids: CASSTGTESYEQYF.

This clone appeared once. The chain combines TRBV28 with TRBJ2-5, with a weak D call TRBD2 (6 bases). Germline V gives CDR1 MDHEN, CDR2 SYDVKM. V lost 8 bases and J lost 4, with 11 bases in between. The CDR3 runs to 12 residues. CDR3 sequence (DNA): TGTGCCAGCGAGGCGGGGAGAGAGACCCAGTACTTC. Translated: CASEAGRETQYF.

Regarding this clone: One end of the junction does not line up with germline, which may come from a read error. The rearrangement links TRBV28 to TRBJ2-5; TRBD2 aligns across 7 bases. This CDR3 is built from 19 residues. The germline CDR1 and CDR2 sequences are MDHEN and SYDVKM. As DNA, the CDR3 is TGTGCCAGCAGTTTAGTCACGAAAACCGGGACTACCCGGATAGAGTCCCAGTACTTC. This translates into CASSLVTKTGTTRIESQYF. The full variable domain, in which reference TRBV28 and TRBJ2-5 provide the parts outside the CDR3, is DVKVTQSSRYLVKRTGEKVFLECVQDMDHENMFWYRQDPGLGLRLIYFSYDVKMKEKGDIPEGYSVSREKKERFSLILESASTNQTSMYLCASSLVTKTGTTRIESQYFGPGTRLLVL.

The gene calls are TRBV28 and TRBJ1-4, with D perhaps TRBD1 (5 bases). Trimming took off 7 bases at V and 7 bases at J, with 10 bases between the two ends. Germline V CDR1 and CDR2: MDHEN, SYDVKM. This CDR3 has 12 amino acids. The CDR3 nucleotides read TGTGCCAGCATAGCCGGGGGTGAAAAACTGTTTTTT. It codes for CASIAGGEKLFF.

The CDR3 region is CASSVGVGGGNEQFF. In DNA, the CDR3 is TGTGCCAGCAGCGTAGGGGTGGGAGGAGGCAATGAGCAGTTCTTC. The V call is TRBV9, the J call TRBJ2-1; maybe TRBD2 (6 bases). The CDR3 totals 15 residues. The V end was cut by 0 bases, the J end by 6 bases, with 13 bases between. Per germline, CDR1 SGDLS and CDR2 YYNGEE. The full variable domain, rest sourced from reference TRBV9 and TRBJ2-1, is DSGVTQTPKHLITATGQRVTLRCSPRSGDLSVYWYQQSLDQGLQFLIQYYNGEERAKGNILERFSAQQFPDLHSELNLSSLELGDSALYFCASSVGVGGGNEQFFGPGTRLTVL.

The chain has TRBV7-2 and TRBJ1-2, with 9 bases matching TRBD1. The CDR3 extends over 15 amino acids. Germline lookup yields CDR1 SGHTA and CDR2 FQGNSA. The ends lost 5 bases at V and 4 bases at J; junction bases unmatched: 8. The CDR3 DNA sequence: TGTGCCAGCAGCGATCCCGGGACAGGGTTCTATGGCTACACCTTC. This translates into CASSDPGTGFYGYTF.

The chain recombines TRBV30 with TRBJ2-1, with 8 bases fitting TRBD2. CDR1 and CDR2 (germline): GTSNPN, SVGIG (reference sequence). V was pared by 3 bases and J by 3 bases, with 4 bases of the junction left unmatched. The CDR3 covers 14 residues. The CDR3 is CAWSQTSDYNEQFF. The CDR3 nucleotides read TGTGCCTGGAGCCAGACTAGCGACTACAATGAGCAGTTCTTC.

This chain links TRBV4-2 with TRBJ2-1, with 8 bases identical to TRBD2. Germline CDR1 LGHNA, CDR2 YNFKEQ. The J segment lost 7 bases and the V segment lost 1 base, leaving 6 bases of the junction unmatched. The CDR3 spans 15 residues. The CDR3 DNA reads as TGTGCCAGCAGCCAAGTTGCGGGCGGGGGGAATGAGCAGTTCTTC. Translating gives CASSQVAGGGNEQFF.

The chain has TRBV19 and TRBJ1-5; a weak D match, TRBD1 (6 bases). V was pared by 2 bases and J by 3 bases, with 11 bases between. Germline values: CDR1 LNHDA, CDR2 SQIVND (reference sequence). The CDR3 runs to 15 residues. The CDR3 sequence is CASSITGPPNQPQHF. In DNA, the CDR3 is TGTGCCAGTAGTATAACAGGGCCCCCCAATCAGCCCCAGCATTTT.

This chain links TRBV11-2 with TRBJ2-7; 11 bases line up with TRBD1. This CDR3 has 15 residues. V gave up 5 bases and J gave up 4 bases; unmatched junction bases: 7. The germline CDR1 and CDR2 sequences are SGHAT and FQNNGV. Here the CDR3 DNA reads TGTGCCAGCAGCACGAGGACAGGGGGCTTTTACGAGCAGTACTTC. This translates into CASSTRTGGFYEQYF.

Details on this clone: Other nucleotide sequences from this sample produce the same CDR3. The chain uses TRBV6-4 and TRBJ2-1; 11 bases map to TRBD2. J was trimmed by 4 bases and V by 2 bases; bases with no gene match: 4. CDR1 and CDR2 from the germline V gene are MRHNA and SNTAGT. CDR3 length: 16 residues. The CDR3 region is CASSDVGLADYNEQFF. CDR3 DNA sequence: TGTGCCAGCAGTGACGTGGGACTAGCGGATTACAATGAGCAGTTCTTC.

The chain is built from TRBV27 and TRBJ1-1; the match to TRBD1 covers 9 bases. The CDR3 has 15 residues. With V trimmed by 0 bases and J by 4 bases, 3 bases remained unmatched. Germline V gives CDR1 MNHEY, CDR2 SMNVEV (reference sequence). CDR3 residues: CASSLSDRGGTEAFF. The CDR3 DNA sequence: TGTGCCAGCAGTTTATCCGACAGGGGGGGCACTGAAGCTTTCTTT.

This clone showed up just once. This chain links TRBV11-2 with TRBJ2-3; D might be TRBD1 (5 bases). CDR3 length equals 14 residues. Between the trimmed V and J ends, which lost 4 bases and 4 bases, there was a span of 12 bases. Germline CDR1 SGHAT, CDR2 FQNNGV. The CDR3 DNA reads TGTGCCAGCAGCTCCTCTCTGGGGCCAGATACGCAGTATTTT. This encodes CASSSSLGPDTQYF.

The rearrangement uses TRBV28 and TRBJ1-6; D is unresolved. This CDR3 has 14 residues. V was pared by 2 bases and J by 13 bases, with 15 bases between. The germline V gene encodes CDR1 MDHEN and CDR2 SYDVKM. CDR3 loop: CASSLAGLFLPLHF. The CDR3 DNA follows: TGTGCCAGCAGTTTAGCGGGGTTATTTCTTCCCCTCCACTTT.

The J gene is TRBJ2-2, the V gene TRBV11-2; D unclear. Per the germline V gene, CDR1 is SGHAT and CDR2 is FQNNGV. V was trimmed by 3 bases and J by 7 bases, leaving 6 bases between them. This CDR3 is 12 amino acids long. CDR3 DNA: TGTGCCAGCAGCTTTTCATTCGGGGAGCTGTTTTTT. Protein product: CASSFSFGELFF. The full variable domain, with the rest looked up from reference TRBV11-2 and TRBJ2-2, is EAGVAQSPRYKIIEKRQSVAFWCNPISGHATLYWYQQILGQGPKLLIQFQNNGVVDDSQLPKDRFSAERLKGVDSTLKIQPAKLEDSAVYLCASSFSFGELFFGEGSRLTVL.

The V call is TRBV7-9, the J call TRBJ2-5, with no clear D. This CDR3 is built from 19 residues. Trimming took off 1 base at V and 2 bases at J, with 23 bases between the two ends. Per the germline V gene, CDR1 is SEHNR and CDR2 is FQNEAQ (reference sequence). The DNA of the CDR3 is TGTGCCAGCAGCTTAGGGTGGAACCAAGATTCAATGGAGCAAGAGACCCAGTACTTC. Translation: CASSLGWNQDSMEQETQYF.

This chain links TRBV27 with TRBJ1-6, with no clear D. The germline V gene has CDR1 MNHEY and CDR2 SMNVEV (reference sequence). Trimming cost V 0 bases and J 6 bases, with 3 bases left between them. The CDR3 has 13 residues. The CDR3 region has the DNA TGTGCCAGCAGTTTATCGCGTAATTCACCCCTCCACTTT. Translating gives CASSLSRNSPLHF.

This CDR3 is CASRSAGAAYEQYF. The CDR3 DNA is TGTGCCAGCAGGAGTGCGGGAGCTGCCTACGAGCAGTACTTC. The chain is built from TRBV6-6 and TRBJ2-7; 7 bases align to TRBD2. The CDR3 covers 14 residues. The trim removed 6 bases at V and 2 bases at J, leaving 7 bases unmatched. Germline V gives CDR1 MNHNY, CDR2 SVGAGI (reference sequence).

This chain joins TRBV5-1 and TRBJ2-2; no definite D call. The CDR3 has 14 residues. V was shortened by 5 bases and J by 3 bases, with 11 bases between the two germline ends. Germline V gene sequence: CDR1 SGHRS, CDR2 YFSETQ. The CDR3 nucleotides read TGCGCCAGCAGTTCTAACCCGGACACCGGGGAGCTGTTTTTT. Translation gives CASSSNPDTGELFF.

The V and J genes are TRBV6-6 and TRBJ2-1; D not certain. Trimming left V 6 bases short and J 6 bases short, with 18 bases between. This CDR3 region has 15 residues. Per germline, CDR1 MNHNY and CDR2 SVGAGI (reference sequence). CDR3 sequence reads: CASSHGRVLGNEQFF. In nucleotides, the CDR3 is TGTGCCAGCAGCCACGGCCGGGTGTTAGGCAATGAGCAGTTCTTC.

In the case of this clone: Within the sample, other DNA sequences also encode this same CDR3. V gene TRBV4-1 combines with J gene TRBJ2-3; no definite D call. The V gene's germline CDR1 is MGHRA and CDR2 YSYEKL. Trimming removed 4 bases at V and 1 base at J, with 6 bases between. The CDR3 has 13 residues. Here the CDR3 DNA reads TGCGCCAGCAGCCCCCCTGGCACAGATACGCAGTATTTT. Its protein is CASSPPGTDTQYF.

The chain uses TRBV7-6 and TRBJ1-2, with D unclear. Germline V lookup: CDR1 SGHVS, CDR2 FNYEAQ. The CDR3 loop spans 13 amino acids. The V end lost 5 bases, the J end lost 2 bases, and 9 bases lay between the germline ends. The CDR3 here is CASSPGRNYGYTF. Here the CDR3 DNA reads TGTGCCAGCAGCCCGGGTCGGAACTATGGCTACACCTTC.

This chain joins TRBV6-1 and TRBJ2-3; 7 bases align to TRBD1. J gave up 2 bases and V 4 bases, and 6 bases lay outside the gene matches. CDR3 length: 15 residues. From germline, CDR1 is MNHNS and CDR2 SASEGT. The CDR3 loop reads CASSVDRVVTDTQYF. CDR3 DNA sequence: TGTGCCAGCAGTGTTGACAGGGTAGTCACAGATACGCAGTATTTT.

This clone occurred a few times. J is TRBJ2-3 and V is TRBV29-1; D remains ambiguous. The CDR3 totals 13 residues. The germline CDR1 and CDR2 sequences are SQVTM and ANQGSEA. The V gene lost 4 bases and the J gene lost 6 bases, with 14 bases spanning the gap. The CDR3 spells CSVAVSLRDTQYF. In nucleotides, the CDR3 is TGCAGCGTTGCCGTGAGCTTGCGGGATACGCAGTATTTT.

This chain connects TRBV5-4 to TRBJ2-7, with TRBD2 matching 9 bases. The CDR3 totals 15 residues. CDR1 and CDR2 (germline): SGHNT, YYREEE (reference sequence). V lost 1 base to trimming and J lost 5 bases; unmatched junction nucleotides: 7. Written as DNA, the CDR3 is TGTGCCAGCAGCTTGATAGCGGGAGCTCGCCACGAGCAGTACTTC. Its protein product is CASSLIAGARHEQYF.

The sample holds a few counts of this clone. The V and J genes are TRBV6-1 and TRBJ2-5; the match to TRBD2 covers 12 bases. Per the germline V gene, CDR1 is MNHNS and CDR2 is SASEGT. This CDR3 spans 17 amino acids. Trimming cost V 4 bases and J 0 bases; bases outside gene matches: 6. The CDR3 coding sequence is TGTGCCAGCAGTGGTATACTAGCGGGAGGTTACCAAGAGACCCAGTACTTC. This codes for CASSGILAGGYQETQYF.